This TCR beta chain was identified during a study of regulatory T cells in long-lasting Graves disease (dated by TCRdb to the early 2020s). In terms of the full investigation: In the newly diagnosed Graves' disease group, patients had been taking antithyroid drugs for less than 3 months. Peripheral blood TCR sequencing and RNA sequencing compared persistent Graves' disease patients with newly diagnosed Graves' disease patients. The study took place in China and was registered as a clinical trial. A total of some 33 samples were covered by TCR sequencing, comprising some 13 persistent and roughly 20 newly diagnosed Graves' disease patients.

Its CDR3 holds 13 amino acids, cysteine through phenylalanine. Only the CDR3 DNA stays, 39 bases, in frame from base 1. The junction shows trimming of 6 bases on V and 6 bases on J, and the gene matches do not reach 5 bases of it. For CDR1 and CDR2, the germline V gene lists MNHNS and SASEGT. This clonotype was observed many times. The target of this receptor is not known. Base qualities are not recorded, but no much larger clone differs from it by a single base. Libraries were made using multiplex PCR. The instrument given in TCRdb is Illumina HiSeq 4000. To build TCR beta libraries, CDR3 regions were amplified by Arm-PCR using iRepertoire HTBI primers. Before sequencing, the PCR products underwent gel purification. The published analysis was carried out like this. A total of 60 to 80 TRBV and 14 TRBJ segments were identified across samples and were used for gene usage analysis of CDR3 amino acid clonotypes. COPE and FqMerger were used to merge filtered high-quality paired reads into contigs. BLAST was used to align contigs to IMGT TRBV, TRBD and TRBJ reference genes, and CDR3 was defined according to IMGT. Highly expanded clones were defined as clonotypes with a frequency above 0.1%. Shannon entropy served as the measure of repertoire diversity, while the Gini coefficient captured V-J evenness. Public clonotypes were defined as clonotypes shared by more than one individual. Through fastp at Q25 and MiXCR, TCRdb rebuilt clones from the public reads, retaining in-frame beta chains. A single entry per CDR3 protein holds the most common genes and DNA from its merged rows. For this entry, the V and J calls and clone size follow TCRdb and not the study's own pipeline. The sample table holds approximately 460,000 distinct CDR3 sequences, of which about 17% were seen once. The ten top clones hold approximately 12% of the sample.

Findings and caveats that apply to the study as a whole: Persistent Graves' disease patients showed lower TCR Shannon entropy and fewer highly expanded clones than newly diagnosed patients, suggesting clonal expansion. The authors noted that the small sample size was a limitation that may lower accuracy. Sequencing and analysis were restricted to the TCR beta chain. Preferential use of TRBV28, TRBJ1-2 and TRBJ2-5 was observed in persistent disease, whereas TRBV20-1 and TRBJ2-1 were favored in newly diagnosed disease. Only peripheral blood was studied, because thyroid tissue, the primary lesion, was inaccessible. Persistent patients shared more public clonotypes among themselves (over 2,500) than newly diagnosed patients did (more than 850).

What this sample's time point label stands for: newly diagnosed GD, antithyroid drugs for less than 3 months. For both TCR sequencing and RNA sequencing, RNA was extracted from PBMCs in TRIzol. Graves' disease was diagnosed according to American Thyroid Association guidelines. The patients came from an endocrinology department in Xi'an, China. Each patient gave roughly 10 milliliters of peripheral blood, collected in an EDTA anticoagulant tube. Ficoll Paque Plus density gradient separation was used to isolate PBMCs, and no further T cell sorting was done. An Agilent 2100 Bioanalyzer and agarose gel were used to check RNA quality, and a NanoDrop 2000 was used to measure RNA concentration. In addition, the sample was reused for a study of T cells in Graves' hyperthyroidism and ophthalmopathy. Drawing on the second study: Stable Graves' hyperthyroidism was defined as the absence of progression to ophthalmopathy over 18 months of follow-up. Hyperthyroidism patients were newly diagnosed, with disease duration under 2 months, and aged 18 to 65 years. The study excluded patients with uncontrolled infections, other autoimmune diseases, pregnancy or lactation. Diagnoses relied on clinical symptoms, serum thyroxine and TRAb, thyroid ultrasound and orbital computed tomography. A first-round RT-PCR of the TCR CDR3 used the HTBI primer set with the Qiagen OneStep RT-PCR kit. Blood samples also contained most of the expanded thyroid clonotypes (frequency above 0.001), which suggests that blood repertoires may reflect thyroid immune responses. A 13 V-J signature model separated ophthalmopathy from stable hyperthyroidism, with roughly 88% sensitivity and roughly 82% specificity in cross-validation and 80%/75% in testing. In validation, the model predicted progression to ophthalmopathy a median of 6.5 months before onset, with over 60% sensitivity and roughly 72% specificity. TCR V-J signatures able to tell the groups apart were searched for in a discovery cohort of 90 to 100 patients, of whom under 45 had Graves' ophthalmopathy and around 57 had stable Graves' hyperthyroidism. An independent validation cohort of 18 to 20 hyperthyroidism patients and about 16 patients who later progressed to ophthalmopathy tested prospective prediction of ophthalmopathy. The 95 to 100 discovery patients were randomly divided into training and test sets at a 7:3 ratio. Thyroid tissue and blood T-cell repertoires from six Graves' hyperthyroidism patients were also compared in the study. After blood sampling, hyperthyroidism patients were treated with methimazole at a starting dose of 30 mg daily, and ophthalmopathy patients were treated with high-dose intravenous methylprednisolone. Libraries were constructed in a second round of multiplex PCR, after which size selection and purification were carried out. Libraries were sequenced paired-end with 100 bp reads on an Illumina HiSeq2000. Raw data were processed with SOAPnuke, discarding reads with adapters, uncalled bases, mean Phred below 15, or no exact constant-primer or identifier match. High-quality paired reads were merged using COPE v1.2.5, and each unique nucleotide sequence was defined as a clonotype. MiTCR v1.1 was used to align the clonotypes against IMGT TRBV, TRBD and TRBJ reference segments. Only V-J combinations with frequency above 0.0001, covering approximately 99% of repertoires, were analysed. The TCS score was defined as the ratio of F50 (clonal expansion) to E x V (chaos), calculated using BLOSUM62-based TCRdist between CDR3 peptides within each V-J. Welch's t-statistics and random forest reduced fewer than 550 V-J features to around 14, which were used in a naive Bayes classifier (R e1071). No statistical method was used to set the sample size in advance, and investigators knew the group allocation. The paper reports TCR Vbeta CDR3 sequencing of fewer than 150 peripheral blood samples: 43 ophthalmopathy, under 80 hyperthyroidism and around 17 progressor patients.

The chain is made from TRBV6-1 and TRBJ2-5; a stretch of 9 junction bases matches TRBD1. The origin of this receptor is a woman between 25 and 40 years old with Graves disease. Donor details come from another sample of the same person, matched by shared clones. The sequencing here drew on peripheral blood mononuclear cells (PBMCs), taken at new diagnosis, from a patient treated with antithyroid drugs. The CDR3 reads CASSSGQGQTQYF. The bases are TGTGCCAGCAGCTCGGGACAGGGTCAGACCCAGTACTTC.